The clone carrying this T cell receptor (beta chain) was counted ten times or more. Amplified TCR beta CDR3 regions were obtained using RNA transcripts as template. RT-PCR with HTBI primers came first, then second-round multiplex PCR. Via MiXCR, TCRdb re-called the multiplex PCR reads, giving one row per CDR3 protein. The sample consists of roughly 300,000 distinct CDR3 sequences, 15% to 20% of them appearing once. J gave up 4 bases and V 7 bases, and 4 bases lay outside the gene matches. The CDR3 extends over 14 amino acids. CDR1 is SGHTA, CDR2 FQGNSA, per germline. This sample is drawn from a study of Graves' ophthalmopathy and Graves' hyperthyroidism. For donors with ophthalmopathy, the disease showed moderate-to-severe activity, reached CAS ≥3 and NOSPECS ≥4, and had lasted under 3 months. The diagnosis was founded upon clinical symptoms, serum thyroxine, TRAb, thyroid ultrasound and orbital computed tomography.

J is TRBJ2-5 and V is TRBV7-2; 12 positions agree with TRBD2. Sequenced input: peripheral blood. The clonotype originates from an adult man with Graves' ophthalmopathy. The CDR3 here is CASTRTSGIETQYF. CDR3 in DNA: TGTGCCAGCACCAGGACTAGCGGGATAGAGACCCAGTACTTC. The variable domain in full, completed from reference TRBV7-2 and TRBJ2-5, reads GAGVSQSPSNKVTEKGKDVELRCDPISGHTALYWYRQSLGQGLEFLIYFQGNSAPDKSGLPSDRFSAERTGGSVSTLTIQRTQQEDSAVYLCASTRTSGIETQYFGPGTRLLVL.